This T cell receptor beta chain was documented in a study of OX40 agonist ivuxolimab in advanced cancers. Findings of the study overall: It was not determined which antigens were specifically recognized by the peripheral T cells that had undergone clonal expansion.

Per germline, CDR1 KGHSH and CDR2 LQKENI. The V end lost 3 bases, the J end lost 0 bases, and 11 bases lay between the germline ends. There are 15 residues in the CDR3. Data came from immunoSEQ multiplex PCR; TCRdb stores just in-frame clones and leaves some out. The sample contains some 89,000 clones, about 86% of which appear only once. As concerns this clone: What it binds is not known.

The J gene is TRBJ2-5, the V gene TRBV18; D remains ambiguous. The sequence came from an adult with an advanced solid tumor such as melanoma, head and neck, liver or kidney cancer. The source was CD4+ or CD8+ T cells sorted from blood, collected in a trial of the OX40 agonist ivuxolimab. CDR3 residues: CASSPQQGHQETQYF. The CDR3 DNA is TGTGCCAGCTCACCCCAGCAAGGACACCAAGAGACCCAGTACTTC.